The sequence of this TCR beta chain was determined in a study of regulatory T cells in long-lasting Graves disease. Trimming removed 2 bases from V and 5 bases from J; junction bases left unmatched: 9. Germline V gives CDR1 SGHTA, CDR2 FQGNSA. CDR3 length: 15 residues. Sample time point: persistent/refractory GD, antithyroid drugs over 5 years with positive TRAb. PBMCs provided the RNA from which the TCR library was made. About 8.8 milliliters of peripheral blood went into EDTA tubes. Turning to this clonotype: A read error may explain this, as a much larger clone is one base away.

CDR3 regions were amplified by Arm-PCR using iRepertoire HTBI primers to build TCR beta libraries. TCRdb processed the multiplex PCR reads anew with MiXCR; each CDR3 protein has one entry. The top ten hold about 27% of the sample, which has a few hundred thousand distinct CDR3 sequences, less than 25% seen once. The input for sequencing was peripheral blood mononuclear cells (PBMCs), taken when the disease was refractory, from a patient treated with antithyroid drugs. This sequence originates from a female donor with Graves disease. The chain uses TRBV7-2 and TRBJ2-7, with 7 bases fitting TRBD1. CDR3 sequence: CASSLRTGVMHEQYF. Written as DNA, the CDR3 is TGTGCCAGCAGCTTACGAACAGGGGTGATGCACGAGCAGTACTTC.